Following are 12 T cell receptor beta chains from one sample sequenced in a study of T cell responses to AZD1222 COVID-19 vaccine (dated by TCRdb to the early 2020s). Library preparation employed the immunoSEQ multiplex PCR assay. In its TCRdb copy, this immuneACCESS table keeps in-frame sequences only and misses some clones. Where compared with another copy, unresolved V genes explain less than half of these, and the others have no known cause. A total of approximately 110,000 clones appear in this sample, around 94% of them only once. In total, the top ten clones hold around 2% of the sample. The time point label of this sample denotes: baseline before first vaccination. Specimen: peripheral blood, collected on day 0 of AZD1222 vaccination. The source is an adult in good health.

The CDR3 coding sequence is TGTGCCAGCAGTGCTACAGGGAGGGGGAACACTGAAGCTTTCTTT. It yields the protein CASSATGRGNTEAFF. This chain links TRBV2 with TRBJ1-1, with D possibly being TRBD1 (6 bases). The CDR3 runs 15 residues. The germline gives CDR1 SNHLY, CDR2 FYNNEI. Deletions cut 4 bases from V and 1 base from J, with 13 bases between.

The genes are TRBV6-4 and TRBJ2-3; D possibly corresponds to TRBD2 (5 bases). The ends were cut back, 2 bases at V and 2 bases at J, with 8 bases in the middle. The CDR3 runs to 14 residues. Germline CDR1 MRHNA, CDR2 SNTAGT. The CDR3 DNA reads TGTGCCAGCAGTGACAATGGACTCACAGATACGCAGTATTTT. Encoded protein: CASSDNGLTDTQYF.

This chain links TRBV7-6 with TRBJ1-4; 7 positions match TRBD1. With 5 bases clipped from V and 8 bases from J, the junction kept 17 bases outside the gene matches. The CDR3 length is 17 residues. Germline V gene data show CDR1 as SGHVS and CDR2 as FNYEAQ. The CDR3 DNA is TGTGCCAGCAGCCAACGGGGGGGCCCGAGGGGGCAAGAAAAACTGTTTTTT. The encoded protein is CASSQRGGPRGQEKLFF.

This chain links TRBV5-1 with TRBJ2-3; D ambiguous. CDR1 is SGHRS, CDR2 YFSETQ, per germline. V was clipped by 2 bases and J by 1 base, with 8 bases between them. CDR3 size: 14 residues. CDR3 sequence (DNA): TGCGCCAGCAGCTTTATAGGTCGCACAGATACGCAGTATTTT. Protein product: CASSFIGRTDTQYF.

The J gene is TRBJ1-2, the V gene TRBV19, with TRBD1 matching over 9 bases. The J segment lost 8 bases and the V segment lost 4 bases, leaving 11 bases of the junction unmatched. The CDR3 extends over 15 amino acids. Germline V CDR1 and CDR2: LNHDA, SQIVND (reference sequence). The CDR3 sequence is CASSTNPQGAGGYTF. The CDR3 DNA is TGTGCCAGTAGTACTAATCCACAGGGGGCTGGAGGCTACACCTTC.

DNA for the CDR3: TGTGCCAGCAAAAAGGGACAGGGGACCTACAATGAGCAGTTCTTC. Protein product: CASKKGQGTYNEQFF. V gene TRBV6-5 combines with J gene TRBJ2-1, with TRBD1 identical over 10 bases. The CDR3 spans 15 residues. The V and J ends lost 7 bases and 2 bases, in that order; junction bases with no gene match: 5. The germline V gene encodes CDR1 MNHEY and CDR2 SVGAGI.

The chain combines TRBV20-1 with TRBJ2-1, with TRBD2 identical over 12 bases. The CDR3 has 15 amino acids. Trimming took 3 bases from V and 3 from J; bases not matched to a gene: 3. Germline assignment: CDR1 DFQATT and CDR2 SNEGSKA (reference sequence). CDR3 sequence (DNA): TGCAGTGCTAGTCGGACTAGCGGGGACTACAATGAGCAGTTCTTC. It specifies CSASRTSGDYNEQFF.

This chain uses TRBV5-8 with TRBJ2-1; possible D gene TRBD1, 6 bases. Germline assignment: CDR1 SGHTS and CDR2 YDEGEE. CDR3 length: 16 amino acids. V lost 5 bases, J lost 0 bases, and 15 bases lay in between. This CDR3 reads CASRDGQLFSYNEQFF. The CDR3 nucleotides read TGTGCCAGCAGGGACGGACAGCTATTCTCCTACAATGAGCAGTTCTTC.

The chain has TRBV5-1 and TRBJ1-1; tentative D call: TRBD1 (6 bases). The CDR3 is made up of 13 amino acids. Trimming stripped 3 bases from V and 8 bases from J, with 14 bases between. Germline V gene data show CDR1 as SGHRS and CDR2 as YFSETQ. CDR3 sequence reads: CASSSPTGREAFF. CDR3 nucleotides: TGCGCCAGCAGCTCCCCGACAGGACGAGAAGCTTTCTTT.

Notes on this clone: Since a much larger clone is just one base distant, this may be a read error. The CDR3 region is CASSIGLTSGDGHTF. CDR3 DNA sequence: TGTGCCAGTAGTATAGGACTGACTTCAGGGGATGGCCACACCTTC. The chain carries TRBV19 and TRBJ1-2, with D possibly TRBD1 on 6 matching bases. Germline CDR1 is LNHDA and CDR2 is SQIVND (reference sequence). The CDR3 loop spans 15 amino acids.

The chain's CDR3 is CASSPGNSGGKNIQYF. CDR3 coding DNA: TGTGCCAGCAGCCCTGGGAATAGCGGGGGGAAAAACATTCAGTACTTC. The chain employs TRBV7-9 and TRBJ2-4; 10 bases are shared with TRBD2. This CDR3 comprises 16 residues. With V trimmed by 5 bases and J by 4 bases, 8 bases remained unmatched. Germline CDR1 is SEHNR and CDR2 is FQNEAQ (reference sequence). The whole variable domain, filled in from reference TRBV7-9 and TRBJ2-4, reads DTGVSQNPRHKITKRGQNVTFRCDPISEHNRLYWYRQTLGQGPEFLTYFQNEAQLEKSRLLSDRFSAERPKGSFSTLEIQRTEQGDSAMYLCASSPGNSGGKNIQYFGAGTRLSVL.

This sequence joins TRBV7-8 and TRBJ2-3; 14 bases are a match to TRBD2. The CDR3 has 16 residues. Germline trimming cut 5 bases from V and 3 bases from J; bases unmatched to any gene: 4. CDR1 and CDR2 from the germline V gene are SGHVS and FQNEAQ. CDR3 residues: CASSEGLAGGTDTQYF. CDR3 sequence (DNA): TGTGCCAGCAGCGAAGGACTAGCGGGAGGAACAGATACGCAGTATTTT.